The clone carrying this T cell receptor (beta chain) was found once. This CDR3 region has 16 residues. Per the germline V gene, CDR1 is SGHRS and CDR2 is YFSETQ. V was pared by 0 bases and J by 4 bases, with 6 bases of the junction left unmatched. Only in-frame clones appear in the TCRdb table, and some are missing; sequencing was by immunoSEQ multiplex PCR. This sample has more than 300,000 clones, with around 83% found just once. This record comes from a study of blood T cell repertoires in COVID-19. Overall study context: The analysed material was cDNA or gDNA that came from T cells, B-cell-depleted T cells, or PBMCs.

The V gene is TRBV5-1, the J gene TRBJ1-2; 10 bases line up with TRBD1. The sequenced sample was peripheral blood. This clonotype was obtained from a woman in her forties or fifties with acute or convalescent COVID-19. CDR3 region: CASSLGPTGGAYGYTF. In nucleotides, the CDR3 is TGCGCCAGCAGCTTGGGGCCGACAGGGGGCGCCTATGGCTACACCTTC.